This T cell receptor (beta chain) derives from a study of regulatory T cells in long-lasting Graves disease. Study-level findings and limits: TRBV28, TRBJ1-2 and TRBJ2-5 were segments that persistent disease favored. In persistent patients, shared public clonotypes (roughly 3,000) outnumbered those in new patients (around 1,000).

The time point is: newly diagnosed GD, antithyroid drugs for less than 3 months. TCR sequences were obtained from RNA taken from PBMCs. Building of the TCR beta libraries involved iRepertoire HTBI primers and Arm-PCR of CDR3 regions. In the study's own analysis: The identification of 62 TRBV and some 14 TRBJ segments was made across samples. From the multiplex PCR reads, TCRdb called clonotypes with MiXCR, one entry per CDR3 protein. These V and J calls are TCRdb output, not the study's own analysis. The sample lists about 530,000 distinct CDR3 sequences, 16% occurring once. About this clonotype itself: Its antigen is still unknown.

The germline gives CDR1 SGHRS, CDR2 YFSETQ. The ends were cut back, 0 bases at V and 3 bases at J, with 10 bases in the middle. The length of the CDR3 is 14 residues. A further study also used this sample, focusing on T cells in Graves' hyperthyroidism and ophthalmopathy. Per that paper: Over 18 months, lack of ophthalmopathy progression marked Graves' hyperthyroidism as stable.

The chain recombines TRBV5-1 with TRBJ2-7, with no clear D. Material: peripheral blood mononuclear cells (PBMCs), obtained at new diagnosis, from a patient treated with antithyroid drugs. This receptor was identified in a woman aged 35-65 years with Graves disease. The CDR3 region is CASSLGPTDYEQYF. DNA for the CDR3: TGCGCCAGCAGCTTGGGGCCTACCGACTACGAGCAGTACTTC.